This TCR beta chain was sequenced for a study of blood T cell repertoires in COVID-19. Overall study: T cells, B-cell-depleted T cells, or PBMCs provided the cDNA or gDNA that served as material.

In the study's own analysis: Reference gene primer amplification yielded estimated nucleated cell counts. Generated by immunoSEQ multiplex PCR, the TCRdb table keeps only in-frame clones and is missing some. V, J and clone size are those of that table, while D and trimming were read from the DNA. The sample consists of more than 75,000 clones, 84% of them appearing once. V dropped 5 bases and J dropped 3; count of bases not matched to a gene: 10. Germline CDR1 SGHRS, CDR2 YFSETQ. CDR3 length: 16 residues. This chain connects TRBV5-1 to TRBJ2-2, with 7 bases matching TRBD2. Sequenced: peripheral blood. This sequence was found in a human donor in a cohort sampled during active COVID-19. Here the CDR3 reads CASRGGSQADTGELFF. The CDR3 coding sequence is TGCGCCAGCAGGGGCGGGAGCCAGGCGGACACCGGGGAGCTGTTTTTT.